The 8 T cell receptor beta chains given below trace back to one sample, sequenced in a study of cytomegalovirus exposure and HLA in healthy donors. Both 60 Vbeta primers and 13 Jbeta primers went into the PCR. The method was immunoSEQ multiplex PCR; TCRdb's version includes in-frame clones alone and lacks a portion of them. The sample yields 100,000 or so clones, about two thirds seen once. Sequenced: PBMCs. These receptors were collected from a woman aged 25-40 years in good health and CMV-seropositive.

This chain joins TRBV10-3 and TRBJ2-6; D may be TRBD1 (5 bases). This CDR3 has 16 residues. Trimming left V 2 bases short and J 4 bases short, with 12 bases between. Germline lookup yields CDR1 ENHRY and CDR2 SYGVKD. The CDR3 DNA follows: TGTGCCATCAGTGAGAATCAGGGTGCGGGGGCCAACGTCCTGACTTTC. It specifies CAISENQGAGANVLTF.

V and J are TRBV6-1 and TRBJ2-3, with TRBD1 matching 8 bases. The CDR3 sequence is 15 residues long. Unmatched junction bases numbered 4, after V lost 5 bases and J lost 0 bases. CDR1 is MNHNS and CDR2 is SASEGT in the germline V gene. The DNA of the CDR3 is TGTGCCAGCAGTTCCCGGACAGGGAGCACAGATACGCAGTATTTT. It codes for CASSSRTGSTDTQYF.

This clone was seen more than once but under ten times. The CDR3 sequence: CSAGGQGNTEAFF. The CDR3 DNA follows: TGCAGCGCCGGAGGACAGGGGAACACTGAAGCTTTCTTT. The chain recombines TRBV29-1 with TRBJ1-1, with 8 bases lining up with TRBD1. V was clipped by 7 bases and J by 1 base; unmatched bases: 5. CDR1 SQVTM and CDR2 ANQGSEA come from the germline V gene. The CDR3 spans 13 residues.

This clone was picked up one time. This chain connects TRBV19 to TRBJ2-1; 8 bases are shared with TRBD1. Germline values: CDR1 LNHDA, CDR2 SQIVND (reference sequence). This CDR3 has 13 residues. Losses at the gene ends were 5 bases for V and 9 bases for J; bases not matched to a gene: 6. Written as DNA, the CDR3 is TGTGCCAGTAGTCTCCAGGGGGCGGTTGAGCAGTTCTTC. Translating it yields CASSLQGAVEQFF. The full variable domain, completed using reference TRBV19 and TRBJ2-1, is DGGITQSPKYLFRKEGQNVTLSCEQNLNHDAMYWYRQDPGQGLRLIYYSQIVNDFQKGDIAEGYSVSREKKESFPLTVTSAQKNPTAFYLCASSLQGAVEQFFGPGTRLTVL.

This clone has more than one count but fewer than ten. The chain combines TRBV30 with TRBJ1-2; D might be TRBD1 (6 bases). The CDR3 runs to 13 residues. From germline, CDR1 is GTSNPN and CDR2 SVGIG (reference sequence). The V and J ends lost 7 bases and 7 bases respectively, with 19 bases between them. The CDR3 region has the DNA TGTGCCTCTATAAGGGGGGGATCCAGTGGCTACACCTTC. Amino acid sequence: CASIRGGSSGYTF.

The chain combines TRBV28 with TRBJ1-6, with a possible D match to TRBD1 (6 bases). CDR1 and CDR2 from the germline V gene are MDHEN and SYDVKM. The CDR3 has 19 residues. V was pared by 6 bases and J by 5 bases, with 26 bases between. DNA for the CDR3: TGTGCCAGCAGCCTATATATAACCACAGGGTATCCGAATAATTCACCCCTCCACTTT. Translation: CASSLYITTGYPNNSPLHF. Filled out from reference TRBV28 and TRBJ1-6, the complete variable domain reads DVKVTQSSRYLVKRTGEKVFLECVQDMDHENMFWYRQDPGLGLRLIYFSYDVKMKEKGDIPEGYSVSREKKERFSLILESASTNQTSMYLCASSLYITTGYPNNSPLHFGNGTRLTVT.

The rearrangement links TRBV7-9 to TRBJ2-3; D gene ambiguous. V lost 5 bases and J 1 base, leaving 19 bases between the germline ends. This CDR3 contains 17 residues. The germline gives CDR1 SEHNR, CDR2 FQNEAQ (reference sequence). The CDR3 DNA reads TGTGCCAGCAGCATTGGCTCGGCCGGGTCTCGCACAGATACGCAGTATTTT. Its protein product is CASSIGSAGSRTDTQYF. The complete variable domain, with remaining parts taken from reference TRBV7-9 and TRBJ2-3, reads DTGVSQNPRHKITKRGQNVTFRCDPISEHNRLYWYRQTLGQGPEFLTYFQNEAQLEKSRLLSDRFSAERPKGSFSTLEIQRTEQGDSAMYLCASSIGSAGSRTDTQYFGPGTRLTVL.

The chain has TRBV7-2 and TRBJ1-2; 9 nucleotides align to TRBD1. The CDR3 is made up of 15 amino acids. The junction had 4 bases not matched to a gene; V was cut back by 1 base and J by 4 bases. CDR1 SGHTA and CDR2 FQGNSA come from the germline V gene. For the CDR3, the DNA is TGTGCCAGCAGCTTAGGACAGGGGGTTAGCTATGGCTACACCTTC. As protein: CASSLGQGVSYGYTF.